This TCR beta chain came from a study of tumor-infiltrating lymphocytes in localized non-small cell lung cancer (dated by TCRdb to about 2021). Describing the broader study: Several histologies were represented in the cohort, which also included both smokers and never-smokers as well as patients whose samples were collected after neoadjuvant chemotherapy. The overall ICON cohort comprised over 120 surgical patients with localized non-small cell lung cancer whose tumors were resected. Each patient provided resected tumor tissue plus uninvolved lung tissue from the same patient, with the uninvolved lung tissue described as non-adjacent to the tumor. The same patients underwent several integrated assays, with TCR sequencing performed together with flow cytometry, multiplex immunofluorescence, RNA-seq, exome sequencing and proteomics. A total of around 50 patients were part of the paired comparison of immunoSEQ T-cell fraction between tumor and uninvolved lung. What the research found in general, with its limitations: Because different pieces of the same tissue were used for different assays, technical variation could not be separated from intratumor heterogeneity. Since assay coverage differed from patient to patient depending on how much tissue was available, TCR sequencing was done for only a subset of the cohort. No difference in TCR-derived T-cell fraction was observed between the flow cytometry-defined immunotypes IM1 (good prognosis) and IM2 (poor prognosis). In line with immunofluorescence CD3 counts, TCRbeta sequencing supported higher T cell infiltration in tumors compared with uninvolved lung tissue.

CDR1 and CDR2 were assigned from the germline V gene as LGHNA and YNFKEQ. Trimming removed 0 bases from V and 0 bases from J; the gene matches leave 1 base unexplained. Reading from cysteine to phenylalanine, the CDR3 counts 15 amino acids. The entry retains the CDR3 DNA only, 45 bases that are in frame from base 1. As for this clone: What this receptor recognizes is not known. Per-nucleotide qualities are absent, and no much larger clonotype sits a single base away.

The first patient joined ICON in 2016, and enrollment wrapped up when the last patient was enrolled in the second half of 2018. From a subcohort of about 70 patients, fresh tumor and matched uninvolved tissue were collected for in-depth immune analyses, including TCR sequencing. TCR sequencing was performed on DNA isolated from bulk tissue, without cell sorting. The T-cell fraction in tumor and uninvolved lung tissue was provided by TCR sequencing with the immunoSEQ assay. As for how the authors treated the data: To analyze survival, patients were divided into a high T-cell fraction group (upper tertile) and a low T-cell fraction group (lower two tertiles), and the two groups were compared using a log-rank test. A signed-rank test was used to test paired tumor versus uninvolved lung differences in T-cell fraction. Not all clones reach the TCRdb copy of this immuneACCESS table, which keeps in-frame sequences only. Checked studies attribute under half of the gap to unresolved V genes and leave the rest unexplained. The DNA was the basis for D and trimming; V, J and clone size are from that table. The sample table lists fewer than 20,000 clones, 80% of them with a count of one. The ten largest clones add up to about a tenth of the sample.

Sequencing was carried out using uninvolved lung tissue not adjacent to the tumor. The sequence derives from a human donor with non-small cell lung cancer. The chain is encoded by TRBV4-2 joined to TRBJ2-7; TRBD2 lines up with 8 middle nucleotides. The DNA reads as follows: TGTGCCAGCAGCCAAGATACTAGCGGCTCCTACGAGCAGTACTTC. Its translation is CASSQDTSGSYEQYF.